This T cell receptor beta chain stems from a study of T-cell reconstitution after alpha-beta-depleted transplantation in children. Study outcomes and limitations: It was reported that alpha-beta T cells came from several hundred expanded graft clones (about two months after transplant).

As regards this clonotype: The antigen remains unidentified. The conserved closing phenylalanine or tryptophan is absent in this CDR3, likely reflecting a read error.

Unique molecular identifiers were used in preparing the TCRbeta library. Via MiXCR, TCRdb re-called the PCR reads, giving one row per CDR3 protein. The sample yields about a million distinct CDR3 sequences, less than 30% seen once. CDR3 length: 15 residues. The germline V and J ends were trimmed by 6 bases and 1 base, with 13 bases remaining between them. The specimen comprised PBMCs, mostly from graft donor cells, sampled 360 days after TCRalphabeta/CD19-depleted stem cell transplant. This chain connects TRBV12-3 or TRBV12-4 to TRBJ1-5; D possibly corresponds to TRBD1 (5 bases). The sequence derives from a boy in the first two years of life who had a stem cell transplant for SCID, so the T cells may come from the graft donor. The CDR3 region is CASSPGTASNQPQHC. The DNA of the CDR3 is TGTGCCAGCAGCCCCGGGACGGCAAGCAATCAGCCCCAGCATTGT.